This TCR beta chain was recovered during a study of blood T cell repertoires in COVID-19. Study-wide background: Samples came from the United States, Italy and Spain, spanning acute and convalescent COVID-19. T cells, B-cell-depleted T cells, or PBMCs supplied cDNA or gDNA.

Profiled with immunoSEQ multiplex PCR; TCRdb holds only in-frame clones, not every one. The sample contains about 100,000 clones, 85% to 95% of which appear only once. Germline CDR1 and CDR2: KGHDR and SFDVKD. There are 13 residues in the CDR3. The germline V and J ends were trimmed by 9 bases and 4 bases, with 15 bases remaining between them. The chain uses TRBV24-1 and TRBJ2-7; maybe TRBD2 (5 bases). The source material was peripheral blood. This sequence was found in a man aged 50 or older with active COVID-19. CDR3 in DNA: TGTGCCACCGGAGGAGCGGACGGTTACGAGCAGTACTTC. Its translation: CATGGADGYEQYF.